This record looks at one T cell receptor beta chain sequence and its context. This clone was seen a few times. No antigen is known for it. One base away there is no much larger clone; base qualities are not given. TCRbeta CDR3 regions were immunosequenced from genomic DNA with the immunoSEQ Assay. Genomic DNA was amplified by bias-controlled multiplex PCR before high-throughput sequencing. In the authors' own workflow: To quantify the absolute abundance of each unique TCRbeta CDR3 region, the sequences were collapsed and filtered. Clonality was defined as 1 minus Pielou's evenness and was calculated using productive rearrangements only. Tumor T-cell fraction was computed by normalizing TCRbeta template counts to usable DNA, estimated from several housekeeping genes. A previously published method was used to identify clones whose frequencies were significantly greater in on-treatment samples than in baseline samples. The clones in this table, taken by TCRdb from immuneACCESS, are in-frame only. Not every clone is retained; where verified, under half of the shortfall comes from an unresolved V gene, and the cause of the rest is unknown. That table supplies the V and J calls and clone size; D and trimming were determined from the DNA. This sample is represented by thousands of clones; about 28% of them were singletons. The top ten clones comprise approximately 5.9% of the sample.

The label giving this sample's treatment or condition can be read as: randomized to nivolumab then ipilimumab (arm A) or the reverse (arm B). None of the trial patients had been given prior DNA-damaging chemotherapy. Samples were obtained from patients with melanoma enrolled in CheckMate 064, a randomized, open-label phase II trial of sequential checkpoint blockade. Genomic DNA from formalin-fixed paraffin-embedded (FFPE) tissue samples was used for tumor TCR sequencing. Trimming costs V 1 base and J 1 base, and their ends lie 7 bases apart. The CDR3 has 13 amino acids, counting the end cysteine and phenylalanine. Of the read, only the CDR3 DNA is kept; its 39 bases are in frame from base 1. For CDR1 and CDR2, the germline V gene (reference sequence) lists GTSNPN and SVGIG. This record comes from a study of sequential checkpoint blockade in melanoma (dated by TCRdb to between 2018 and 2020). Concerning the study at large: Patients were assigned by 1:1 randomization to either first-line nivolumab followed by ipilimumab (arm A) or ipilimumab followed by nivolumab (arm B). Maintenance nivolumab came after each of the two trial sequences. DNA from roughly 94 melanoma tumor samples collected before treatment underwent TCRbeta immunosequencing. About 75% of the matched tumor biopsy pairs taken before and after treatment were from the same lesion. Matched tumor biopsies were taken from approximately 24 patients before treatment and at week 13, after single-agent nivolumab (arm A) or ipilimumab (arm B).

The investigation overall reported the following: In the nivolumab-first arm (arm A), an association was found between pretreatment tumor TIL clonality and response (P = .04). The model for predicting response that combines TCR metrics with mutation burden needs to be validated in larger, independent patient cohorts. Tumor T-cell fraction and clonality correlated with PD-L1 staining and CD8+ T-cell counts but not with mutational load. Small sample sizes and reduced statistical power limited the analyses of tumor T-cell fraction within each arm. Achieving clinical benefit was about 30 times more likely for patients whose tumor T-cell fraction and clonality increased by week 13.

The sample consisted of tumor tissue (inferred from file names), taken from a patient given nivolumab and ipilimumab in sequence. In this chain, TRBV30 is recombined with TRBJ1-1, with the D gene not confidently named. This clonotype originated in a human donor with melanoma. DNA sequence: TGTGCCTGGAGTGCCCGGGCGAACACTGAAGCTTTCTTT. The resulting protein is CAWSARANTEAFF.